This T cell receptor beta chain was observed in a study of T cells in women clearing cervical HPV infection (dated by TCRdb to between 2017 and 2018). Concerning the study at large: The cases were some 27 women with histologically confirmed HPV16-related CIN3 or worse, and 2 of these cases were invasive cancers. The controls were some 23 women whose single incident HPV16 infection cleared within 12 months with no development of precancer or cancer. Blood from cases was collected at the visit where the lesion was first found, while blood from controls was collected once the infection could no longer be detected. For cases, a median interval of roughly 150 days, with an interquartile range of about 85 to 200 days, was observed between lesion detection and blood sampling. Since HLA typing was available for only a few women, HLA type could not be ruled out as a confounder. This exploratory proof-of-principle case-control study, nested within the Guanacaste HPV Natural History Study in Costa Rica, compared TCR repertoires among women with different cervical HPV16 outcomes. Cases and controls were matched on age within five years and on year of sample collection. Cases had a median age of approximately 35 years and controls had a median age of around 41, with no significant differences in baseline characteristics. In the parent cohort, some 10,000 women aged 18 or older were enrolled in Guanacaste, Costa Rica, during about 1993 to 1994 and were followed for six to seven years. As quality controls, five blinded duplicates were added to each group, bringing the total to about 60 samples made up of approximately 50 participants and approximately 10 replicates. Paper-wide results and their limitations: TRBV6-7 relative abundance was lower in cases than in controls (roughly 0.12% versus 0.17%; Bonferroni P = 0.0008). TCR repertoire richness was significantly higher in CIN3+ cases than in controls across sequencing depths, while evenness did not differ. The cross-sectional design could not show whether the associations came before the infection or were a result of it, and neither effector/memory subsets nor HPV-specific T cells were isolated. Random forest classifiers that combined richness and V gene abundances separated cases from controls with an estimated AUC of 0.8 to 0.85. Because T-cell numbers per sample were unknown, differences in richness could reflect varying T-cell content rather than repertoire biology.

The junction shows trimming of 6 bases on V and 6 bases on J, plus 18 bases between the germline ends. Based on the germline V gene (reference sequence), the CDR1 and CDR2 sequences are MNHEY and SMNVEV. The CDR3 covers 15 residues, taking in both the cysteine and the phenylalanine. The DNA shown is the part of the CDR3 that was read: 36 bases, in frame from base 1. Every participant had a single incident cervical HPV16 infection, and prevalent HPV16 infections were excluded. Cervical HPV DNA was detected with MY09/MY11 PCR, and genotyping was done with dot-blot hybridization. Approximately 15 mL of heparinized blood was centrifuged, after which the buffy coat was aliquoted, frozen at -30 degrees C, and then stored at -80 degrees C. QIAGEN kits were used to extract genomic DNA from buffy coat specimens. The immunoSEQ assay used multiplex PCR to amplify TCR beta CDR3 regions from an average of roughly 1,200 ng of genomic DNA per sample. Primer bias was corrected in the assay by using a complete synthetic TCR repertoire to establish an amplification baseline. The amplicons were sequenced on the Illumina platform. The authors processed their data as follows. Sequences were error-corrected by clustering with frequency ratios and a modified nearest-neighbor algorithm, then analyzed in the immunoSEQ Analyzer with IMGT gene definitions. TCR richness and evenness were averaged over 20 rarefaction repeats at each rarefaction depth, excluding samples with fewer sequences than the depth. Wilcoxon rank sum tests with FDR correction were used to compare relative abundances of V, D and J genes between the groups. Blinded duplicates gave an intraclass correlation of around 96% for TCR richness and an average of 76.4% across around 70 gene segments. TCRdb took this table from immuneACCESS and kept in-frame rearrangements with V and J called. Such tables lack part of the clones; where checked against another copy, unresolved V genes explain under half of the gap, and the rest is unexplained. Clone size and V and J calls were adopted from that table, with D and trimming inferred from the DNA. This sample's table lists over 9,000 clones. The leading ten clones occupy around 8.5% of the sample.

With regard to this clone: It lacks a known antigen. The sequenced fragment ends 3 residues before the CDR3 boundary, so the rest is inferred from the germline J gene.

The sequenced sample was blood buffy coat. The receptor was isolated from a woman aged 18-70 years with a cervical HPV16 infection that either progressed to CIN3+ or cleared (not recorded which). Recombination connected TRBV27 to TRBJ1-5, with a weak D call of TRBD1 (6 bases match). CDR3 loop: CASRRIDRLSQPQHF. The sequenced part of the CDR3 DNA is TGTGCCAGCAGAAGAATTGACAGGCTAAGTCAGCCC.